This T cell receptor beta chain was sequenced for a study of blood T cells in healthy people across ages. Trimming shortened V by 8 bases and J by 1 base, and 11 bases separated the two germline ends. The CDR3 consists of 13 residues. Germline values: CDR1 MNHEY, CDR2 SVGAGI. Primers used in a second PCR of roughly 7 to 12 cycles were a sample-barcoded 5' primer and a J-beta primer mix. TCRdb redid the calling of the 5' RACE reads with MiXCR, one entry per CDR3 protein. The sample has 900,000 to 950,000 distinct CDR3 sequences; 29% are singletons. The same sample was also studied in work on T cells of mothers and their children.

The receptor was derived from a woman aged 40 to 50 in good health. The chain is built from TRBV6-5 and TRBJ1-1, with D hard to call. Sequences were obtained from blood. The DNA for the CDR3 is TGTGCCAGCGTGCCCGGCGGGAACACTGAAGCTTTCTTT. Translating it yields CASVPGGNTEAFF.